The clone carrying this T cell receptor beta chain was found once. What it binds is unknown. The sample's time point: blood 2 weeks post-SBRT. The treatment is: 15 Gy SBRT to primary tumor, nephrectomy 4 weeks later. Radiation-treated patients gave blood at baseline, week 2 and week 4. This entry belongs to a study of radiation and T cells in renal cell carcinoma. Clones were read by immunoSEQ multiplex PCR, and TCRdb kept only the in-frame ones, dropping some. The data hold some 120,000 clones, with 81% observed a single time. Notes on the study in general: In blood, top tumor clones expanded by 2 weeks, shrinking by 4.

There are 14 residues in the CDR3. The V gene is TRBV21-1, the J gene TRBJ2-7; no check of the table's D call, TRBD1, against the DNA was made. TRBV21-1 is flagged as a pseudogene. This receptor was taken from a man aged 50 or older with renal cell carcinoma. The sequencing used blood, collected from a patient whose treatment included radiotherapy and nephrectomy. CDR3 protein: CASSSRTDSYEQYF. The DNA for the CDR3 is TGTGCCAGCAGCAGCAGGACAGACTCCTACGAGCAGTACTTC.